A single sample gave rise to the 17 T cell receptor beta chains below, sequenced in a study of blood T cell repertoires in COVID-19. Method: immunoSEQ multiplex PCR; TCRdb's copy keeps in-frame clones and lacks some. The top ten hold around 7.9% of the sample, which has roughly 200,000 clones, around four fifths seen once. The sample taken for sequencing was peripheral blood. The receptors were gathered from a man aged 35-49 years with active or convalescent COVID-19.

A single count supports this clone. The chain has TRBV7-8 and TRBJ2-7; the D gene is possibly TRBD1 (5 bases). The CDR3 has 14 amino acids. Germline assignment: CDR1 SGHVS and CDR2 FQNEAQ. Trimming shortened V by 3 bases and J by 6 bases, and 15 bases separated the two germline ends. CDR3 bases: TGTGCCAGCAGCTTGGGCAGGGTGGGCGTCGAGCAGTACTTC. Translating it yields CASSLGRVGVEQYF.

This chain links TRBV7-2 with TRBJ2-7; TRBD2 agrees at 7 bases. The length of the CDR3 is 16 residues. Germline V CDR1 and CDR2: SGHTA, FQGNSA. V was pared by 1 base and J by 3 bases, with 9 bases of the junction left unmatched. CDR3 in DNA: TGTGCCAGCAGCTTAGGGGGCGGGAGCGGTAGCTACGAGCAGTACTTC. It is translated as CASSLGGGSGSYEQYF.

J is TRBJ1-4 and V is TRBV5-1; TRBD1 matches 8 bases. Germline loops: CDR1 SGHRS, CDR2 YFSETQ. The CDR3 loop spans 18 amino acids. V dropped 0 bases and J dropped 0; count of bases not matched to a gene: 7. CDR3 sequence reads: CASSLGGQATATNEKLFF. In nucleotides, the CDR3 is TGCGCCAGCAGCTTGGGGGGACAGGCTACTGCAACTAATGAAAAACTGTTTTTT.

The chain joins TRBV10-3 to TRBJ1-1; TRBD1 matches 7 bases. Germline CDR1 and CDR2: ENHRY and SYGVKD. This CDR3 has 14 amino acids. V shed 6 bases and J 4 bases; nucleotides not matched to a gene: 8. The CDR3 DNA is TGTGCCATCAGCATAAAGGGGGCCGGCACTGAAGCTTTCTTT. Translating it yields CAISIKGAGTEAFF.

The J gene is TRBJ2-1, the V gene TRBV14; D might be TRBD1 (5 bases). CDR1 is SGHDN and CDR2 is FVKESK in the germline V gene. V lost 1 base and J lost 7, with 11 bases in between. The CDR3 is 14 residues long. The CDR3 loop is CASSQVAGKNEQFF. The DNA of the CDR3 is TGTGCCAGCAGCCAAGTGGCAGGGAAAAATGAGCAGTTCTTC.

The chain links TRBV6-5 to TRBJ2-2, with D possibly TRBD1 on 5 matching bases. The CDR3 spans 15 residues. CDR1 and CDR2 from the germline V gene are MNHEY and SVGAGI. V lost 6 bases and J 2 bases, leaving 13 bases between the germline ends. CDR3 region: CASSPRTINTGELFF. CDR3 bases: TGTGCCAGCAGCCCCCGGACAATAAACACCGGGGAGCTGTTTTTT.

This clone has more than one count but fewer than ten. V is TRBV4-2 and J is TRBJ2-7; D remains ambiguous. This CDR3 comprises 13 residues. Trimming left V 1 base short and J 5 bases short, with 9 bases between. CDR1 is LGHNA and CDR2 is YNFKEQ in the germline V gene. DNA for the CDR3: TGTGCCAGCAGCCAAGTCCCCCCAGACGAGCAGTACTTC. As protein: CASSQVPPDEQYF.

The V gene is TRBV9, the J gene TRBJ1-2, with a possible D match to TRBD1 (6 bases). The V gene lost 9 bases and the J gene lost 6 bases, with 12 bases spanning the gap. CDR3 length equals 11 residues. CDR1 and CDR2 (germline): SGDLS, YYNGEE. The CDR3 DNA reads TGTGCCACCCGAGGGGGAGATGGCTACACCTTC. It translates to CATRGGDGYTF.

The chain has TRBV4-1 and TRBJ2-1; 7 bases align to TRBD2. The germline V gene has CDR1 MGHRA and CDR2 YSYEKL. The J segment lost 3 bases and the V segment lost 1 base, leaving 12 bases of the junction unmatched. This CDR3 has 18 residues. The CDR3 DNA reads TGCGCCAGCAGCCAAGCCGGGGTCGGCGGGAGTCTCTACAATGAGCAGTTCTTC. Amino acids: CASSQAGVGGSLYNEQFF.

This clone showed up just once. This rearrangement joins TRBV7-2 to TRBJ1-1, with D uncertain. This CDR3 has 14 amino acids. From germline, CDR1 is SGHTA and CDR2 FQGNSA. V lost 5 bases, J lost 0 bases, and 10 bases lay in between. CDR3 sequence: CASSRPTLNTEAFF. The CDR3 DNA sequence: TGTGCCAGCAGCCGCCCCACTCTGAACACTGAAGCTTTCTTT.

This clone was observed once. The CDR3 sequence is CSVEFGGSAPDTQYF. The CDR3 DNA follows: TGCAGCGTCGAATTTGGGGGCTCCGCCCCAGATACGCAGTATTTT. This chain connects TRBV29-1 to TRBJ2-3, with D maybe TRBD1 (6 bases). The CDR3 covers 15 residues. CDR1 is SQVTM and CDR2 is ANQGSEA in the germline V gene. V was shortened by 6 bases and J by 4 bases, with 20 bases between the two germline ends.

The CDR3 DNA reads TGCGCCAGCACGGGGGAGAACACTGAAGCTTTCTTT. This encodes CASTGENTEAFF. The chain combines TRBV5-1 with TRBJ1-1; tentative D call: TRBD1 (5 bases). Per the germline V gene, CDR1 is SGHRS and CDR2 is YFSETQ. Trimming cost V 6 bases and J 1 base, with 7 bases left between them. CDR3 length equals 12 residues.

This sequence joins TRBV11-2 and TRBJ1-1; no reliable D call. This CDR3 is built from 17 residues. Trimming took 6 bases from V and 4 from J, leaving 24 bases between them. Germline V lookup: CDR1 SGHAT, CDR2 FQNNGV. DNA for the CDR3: TGTGCCAGCAGTGGTGTTTTTTTGTTTAAGGCGGTCACTGAAGCTTTCTTT. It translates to CASSGVFLFKAVTEAFF.

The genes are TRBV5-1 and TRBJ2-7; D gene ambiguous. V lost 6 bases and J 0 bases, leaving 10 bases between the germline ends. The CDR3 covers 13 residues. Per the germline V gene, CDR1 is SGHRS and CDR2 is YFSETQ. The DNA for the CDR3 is TGCGCCAGCAAGCCCCTGAGCTCCTACGAGCAGTACTTC. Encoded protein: CASKPLSSYEQYF.

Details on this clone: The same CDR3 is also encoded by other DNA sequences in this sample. DNA for the CDR3: TGCGCCAGCAGCTTAGGCGGGAGGAGCACAGATACGCAGTATTTT. Amino acid sequence: CASSLGGRSTDTQYF. The chain employs TRBV5-1 and TRBJ2-3; 8 bases map to TRBD2. The germline V gene has CDR1 SGHRS and CDR2 YFSETQ. Trimming took 2 bases from V and 0 from J; bases not matched to a gene: 2. This CDR3 region has 15 residues.

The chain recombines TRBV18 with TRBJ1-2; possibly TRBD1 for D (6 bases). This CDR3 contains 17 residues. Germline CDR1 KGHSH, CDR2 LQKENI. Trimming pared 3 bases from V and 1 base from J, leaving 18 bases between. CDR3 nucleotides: TGTGCCAGCTCACCTCCGCACCAGGGGATCGGTAACTATGGCTACACCTTC. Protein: CASSPPHQGIGNYGYTF.

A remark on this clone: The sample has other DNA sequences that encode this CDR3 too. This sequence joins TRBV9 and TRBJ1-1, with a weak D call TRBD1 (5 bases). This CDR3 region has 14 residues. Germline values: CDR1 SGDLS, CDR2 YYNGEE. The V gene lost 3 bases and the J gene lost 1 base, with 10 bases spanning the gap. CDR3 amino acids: CASSGLGQNTEAFF. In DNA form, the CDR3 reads TGTGCCAGCAGCGGTTTAGGACAGAACACTGAAGCTTTCTTT. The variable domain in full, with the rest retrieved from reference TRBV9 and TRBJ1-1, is DSGVTQTPKHLITATGQRVTLRCSPRSGDLSVYWYQQSLDQGLQFLIQYYNGEERAKGNILERFSAQQFPDLHSELNLSSLELGDSALYFCASSGLGQNTEAFFGQGTRLTVV.